A selection of T cell receptor beta chains follows, all from one sample in a study of vaccination and CD4 T cells after COVID-19. The antigens for these receptors are not known. TCRdb re-called the PCR reads with MiXCR, one entry per CDR3 protein. The sample gives approximately 15,000 distinct CDR3 sequences, roughly 51% of which show up once; roughly a tenth is in the top ten. The sample in question was CD4+ T cells from blood, cultured in vitro, obtained before SARS-CoV-2 vaccination. The source of these receptors is a human donor who had recovered from COVID-19. Both conserved end residues are part of each CDR3. Fields, in order: V gene, J gene, CDR3 protein.

>TRBV5-1|TRBJ1-5
CASSLGPYSNQPQHF
>TRBV11-2|TRBJ2-2
CASRKEGTGELFF
>TRBV27|TRBJ1-6
CASSYDGSPLHF
>TRBV19|TRBJ1-2
CASSIRSGGADGYTF
>TRBV28|TRBJ1-5
CASSFWQGSNQPQHF
>TRBV6-2/TRBV6-3|TRBJ1-1
CASSYSTNPRTEAFF
>TRBV20-1|TRBJ2-3
CSAGGGLAGFTDTQYF
>TRBV7-7|TRBJ2-1
CASSSAGVHEQFF
>TRBV11-2|TRBJ2-3
CASSSRGLADTQYF
>TRBV6-1|TRBJ2-3
CASKGKVLSTDTQYF
>TRBV6-1|TRBJ2-4
CASTSGVGQKFQYF
>TRBV6-1|TRBJ1-2
CASRADGRPYGYTF
>TRBV2|TRBJ2-7
CASSPQAYEQYF
>TRBV20-1|TRBJ2-5
CSAFNPGLAGGKTQYF
>TRBV24-1|TRBJ1-5
CATSARDNQPQHF
>TRBV19|TRBJ2-2
CASSRTGPQNTGELFF
>TRBV28|TRBJ2-3
CASSSGLSTDTQYF
>TRBV20-1|TRBJ1-1
CSATRLRSGLTNTEAFF
>TRBV20-1|TRBJ2-3
CSARVSPIADTQYF
>TRBV18|TRBJ1-5
CASSPQVAVSNQPQHF
>TRBV5-1|TRBJ1-2
CASSLEGTGVRYGYTF
>TRBV27|TRBJ2-7
CASSPSVASYEQYF
>TRBV6-1|TRBJ2-7
CASSTTQGFNEQYF
>TRBV11-3|TRBJ1-2
CASSLKGFADGYTF
>TRBV27|TRBJ1-1
CASSPQGGAGLLGTEAFF